These T cell receptor beta chains were read from a single sample in a study of T cell responses to AZD1222 COVID-19 vaccine. Using immunoSEQ multiplex PCR, the repertoire was profiled, and TCRdb retains in-frame clones only, with some absent. The sample includes about 50,000 clones, roughly 85% of them seen just once. Here the sequenced sample was peripheral blood, taken on day 0 of AZD1222 vaccination. Receptor source: an adult in good health. Both conserved end residues are part of each CDR3. D genes are given only for firm matches. Clone size is shown for a subset of rows, as once, few, many or a class of expanded clone.

TRBJ1-5	.	.	TRBV7-8	TGTGCCAGCAGCCCGACCCGGGGAAATCAGCCCCAGCATTTT	CASSPTRGNQPQHF
TRBJ2-1	.	.	TRBV28	TGTGCCAGCAGTTTGGTGAATGAGCAGTTCTTC	CASSLVNEQFF
TRBJ1-1	.	once	TRBV6-5	TGTGCCAGCAGTTACTCGAGGGTAGGGAACACTGAAGCTTTCTTT	CASSYSRVGNTEAFF
TRBJ1-1	.	.	TRBV28	TGTGCCAGCAGTTTACCCTCCGTGGCACTTGAAGCTTTCTTT	CASSLPSVALEAFF
TRBJ1-2	.	.	TRBV3-1/TRBV3-2	TGTGCCAGCAGCCAAGAAGAGGGCTTGGGCGGCTACACCTTC	CASSQEEGLGGYTF
TRBJ1-5	.	.	TRBV6-1	TGTGCCAGCAGTGACCCCGACAGGAGCAATCAGCCCCAGCATTTT	CASSDPDRSNQPQHF
TRBJ2-7	.	.	TRBV5-6	TGTGCCAGCAGCCATCCTTGGCAGTACTTC	CASSHPWQYF
TRBJ2-4	.	once	TRBV11-2	TGTGCCAGCAGCTACGAGTTAGCCAAAAACATTCAGTACTTC	CASSYELAKNIQYF
TRBJ2-2	.	many	TRBV11-2	TGTGCCAGCAGCTCGACCGGGGAGCTGTTTTTT	CASSSTGELFF
TRBJ1-4	.	.	TRBV14	TGTGCCAGCAGCCAAGATGTAGGGGCAAAACTGTTTTTT	CASSQDVGAKLFF